This T cell receptor (beta chain) was retrieved from a study of radiotherapy plus CTLA-4 blockade in lung cancer. Here immunoSEQ multiplex PCR was the method, and the copy in TCRdb shows in-frame clones only, minus some. The sample yields 35,000 to 45,000 clones, roughly two thirds seen once. V was pared by 4 bases and J by 1 base, with 17 bases between. This CDR3 region has 16 residues. Germline CDR1 is SGHRS and CDR2 is YFSETQ. Study-wide results and limits: In blood, TCR clones derived from the tumor expanded after radiotherapy plus ipilimumab.

As for this clone: Antigen: not known.

The chain is built from TRBV5-1 and TRBJ2-5; a possible D gene is TRBD1 (5 bases). The clonotype was recovered from a human donor with non-small cell lung cancer who had a partial response to radiotherapy plus ipilimumab. Sequenced here: peripheral blood, sampled from a patient treated with radiotherapy plus ipilimumab. Written as DNA, the CDR3 is TGCGCCAGCAGCACTTCGGCAGGGCCATCCCAAGAGACCCAGTACTTC. Translated, it gives CASSTSAGPSQETQYF.